The subject of this entry is one T cell receptor beta chain. Its antigen is still unknown. This entry is derived from a study of graft-versus-host responses after intestinal transplantation. Overall study: Grafts that recipients had were multivisceral, liver-intestinal, or isolated intestinal transplants. After anti-thymocyte globulin induction, recipients took tacrolimus and steroids for approximately 3 years. General study results and limits: Graft-versus-host to host-versus-graft clonal ratios in allografts were high in patients with graft-donor T cell macrochimerism.

Some clones are missing from TCRdb's copy, which holds only in-frame ones; the method was immunoSEQ multiplex PCR. The table lists tens of thousands of clones, roughly 92% of them singletons, with about 0.3% in the top ten. This receptor was taken from a human donor who received an intestinal transplant. The source was unstimulated CD4+ T cells sorted from spleen or lymph node cells, collected before intestinal transplant.

The CDR3 coding sequence is TGTGCCAGCAGCTTGATAAGAGAGAACACTGAAGCTTTCTTT. Translating it yields CASSLIRENTEAFF. This chain connects TRBV7-9 to TRBJ1-1, with unresolved D. The CDR3 is made up of 14 amino acids. V lost 3 bases to trimming and J lost 1 base, with 9 bases between them. Per germline, CDR1 SEHNR and CDR2 FQNEAQ (reference sequence). The full variable domain, completed using reference TRBV7-9 and TRBJ1-1, is DTGVSQNPRHKITKRGQNVTFRCDPISEHNRLYWYRQTLGQGPEFLTYFQNEAQLEKSRLLSDRFSAERPKGSFSTLEIQRTEQGDSAMYLCASSLIRENTEAFFGQGTRLTVV.